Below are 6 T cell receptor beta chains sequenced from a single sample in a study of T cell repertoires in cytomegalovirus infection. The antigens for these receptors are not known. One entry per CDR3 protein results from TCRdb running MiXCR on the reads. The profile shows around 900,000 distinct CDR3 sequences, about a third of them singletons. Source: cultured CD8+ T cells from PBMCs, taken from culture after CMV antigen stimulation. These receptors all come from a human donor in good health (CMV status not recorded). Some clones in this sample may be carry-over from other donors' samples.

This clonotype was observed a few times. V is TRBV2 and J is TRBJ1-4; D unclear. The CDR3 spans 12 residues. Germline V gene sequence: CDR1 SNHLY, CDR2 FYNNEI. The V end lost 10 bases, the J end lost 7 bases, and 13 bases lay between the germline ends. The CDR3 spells CATLGDLEKLFF. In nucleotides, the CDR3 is TGTGCCACCCTCGGGGATCTTGAAAAACTGTTTTTT.

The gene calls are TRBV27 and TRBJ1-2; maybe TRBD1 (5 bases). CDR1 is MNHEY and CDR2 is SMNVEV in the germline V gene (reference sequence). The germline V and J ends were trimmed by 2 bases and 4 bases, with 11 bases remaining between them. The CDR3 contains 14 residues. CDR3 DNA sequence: TGTGCCAGCAGTTTAAGGGGTCCTATCTATGGCTACACCTTC. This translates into CASSLRGPIYGYTF.

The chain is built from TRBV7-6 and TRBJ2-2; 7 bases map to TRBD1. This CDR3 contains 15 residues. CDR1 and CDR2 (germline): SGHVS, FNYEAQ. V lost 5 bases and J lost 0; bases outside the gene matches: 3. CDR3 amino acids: CASSHDRANTGELFF. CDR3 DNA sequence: TGTGCCAGCAGCCATGACAGGGCGAACACCGGGGAGCTGTTTTTT.

The CDR3, as DNA: TGCGCCAGCAGCTTGCAGTGGTCGGACGCGTATGGCTACACCTTC. Encoded protein: CASSLQWSDAYGYTF. The gene calls are TRBV5-1 and TRBJ1-2; D is unresolved. Germline values: CDR1 SGHRS, CDR2 YFSETQ. V lost 1 base to trimming and J lost 5 bases, with 15 bases between them. CDR3 size: 15 residues.

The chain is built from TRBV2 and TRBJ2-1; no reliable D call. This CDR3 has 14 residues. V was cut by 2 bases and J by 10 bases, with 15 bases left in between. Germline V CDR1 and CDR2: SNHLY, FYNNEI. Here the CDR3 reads CASSESVSLGEQFF. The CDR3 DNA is TGTGCCAGCAGTGAATCAGTCAGCCTTGGGGAGCAGTTCTTC. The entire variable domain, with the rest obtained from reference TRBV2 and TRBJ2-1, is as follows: EPEVTQTPSHQVTQMGQEVILRCVPISNHLYFYWYRQILGQKVEFLVSFYNNEISEKSEIFDDQFSVERPDGSNFTLKIRSTKLEDSAMYFCASSESVSLGEQFFGPGTRLTVL.

The DNA for the CDR3 is TGCAGCGTAAAGGCGGGGGGGCTCAATGAGCAGTTCTTC. Amino acid sequence: CSVKAGGLNEQFF. This chain connects TRBV29-1 to TRBJ2-1, with TRBD2 matching over 9 bases. The V and J ends lost 6 bases and 6 bases, in that order; junction bases with no gene match: 6. The CDR3 extends over 13 amino acids. The V gene's germline CDR1 is SQVTM and CDR2 ANQGSEA.